The 23 T cell receptor beta chains below were found in one sample sequenced in a study of blood T cell repertoires in COVID-19. Only in-frame clones appear in the TCRdb table, and some are missing; sequencing was by immunoSEQ multiplex PCR. This sample yields about 85,000 clones, of which about four fifths are seen a single time; 6.3% belongs to the top ten. Sequencing input: peripheral blood. The receptors stem from a man aged 55 to 70 with acute or convalescent COVID-19.

The J gene is TRBJ2-1, the V gene TRBV6-6, with TRBD2 identical over 13 bases. The length of the CDR3 is 15 residues. Germline assignment: CDR1 MNHNY and CDR2 SVGAGI (reference sequence). With 6 bases clipped from V and 8 bases from J, the junction kept 7 bases outside the gene matches. The CDR3 protein is CASRLTSGGLDEQFF. The CDR3 DNA reads as TGTGCCAGCAGGTTGACTAGCGGGGGGTTGGATGAGCAGTTCTTC.

V usage is TRBV6-1 and J usage is TRBJ2-1, with 12 nucleotides matching TRBD2. The germline CDR1 and CDR2 sequences are MNHNS and SASEGT. The CDR3 spans 16 residues. Trimming cost V 4 bases and J 11 bases; bases outside gene matches: 12. This chain's CDR3 is CASSATTSGGQHKQFF. DNA of the CDR3: TGTGCCAGCAGTGCGACGACTAGCGGGGGCCAGCACAAGCAGTTCTTC.

The chain recombines TRBV6-5 with TRBJ2-5; 10 bases match TRBD1. From germline, CDR1 is MNHEY and CDR2 SVGAGI. The CDR3 extends over 13 amino acids. V gave up 6 bases and J gave up 4 bases; unmatched junction bases: 2. CDR3 in DNA: TGTGCCAGCAGCCGGACAGGGGGAGAGACCCAGTACTTC. It specifies CASSRTGGETQYF.

The chain links TRBV24-1 to TRBJ1-5; TRBD1 is a possible D gene (6 bases). The CDR3 spans 17 residues. The germline V gene has CDR1 KGHDR and CDR2 SFDVKD. With 3 bases removed from V and 1 base from J, the gap between germline ends came to 15 bases. This chain's CDR3 is CATSDNLQGRSNQPQHF. CDR3 coding DNA: TGTGCCACCAGTGATAACCTTCAGGGGAGAAGCAATCAGCCCCAGCATTTT.

This chain links TRBV5-5 with TRBJ2-5; D ambiguous. The CDR3 is 14 residues long. The germline V and J ends were trimmed by 0 bases and 4 bases, with 10 bases remaining between them. Per germline, CDR1 SGHKS and CDR2 YYEKEE (reference sequence). The chain's CDR3 is CASSLGAYSETQYF. The CDR3 DNA reads as TGTGCCAGCAGCTTGGGGGCTTACTCAGAGACCCAGTACTTC. The full variable domain, its missing parts supplied by reference TRBV5-5 and TRBJ2-5, is DAGVTQSPTHLIKTRGQQVTLRCSPISGHKSVSWYQQVLGQGPQFIFQYYEKEERGRGNFPDRFSARQFPNYSSELNVNALLLGDSALYLCASSLGAYSETQYFGPGTRLLVL.

The gene calls are TRBV5-1 and TRBJ2-5; D is unresolved. In germline, CDR1 is SGHRS, CDR2 YFSETQ. CDR3 length: 13 residues. Trimming removed 4 bases at V and 2 bases at J, with 9 bases between. DNA of the CDR3: TGCGCCAGCAGCCCCGGGTCACAAGAGACCCAGTACTTC. Translating gives CASSPGSQETQYF. Together with reference TRBV5-1 and TRBJ2-5, the CDR3 gives the full variable domain: KAGVTQTPRYLIKTRGQQVTLSCSPISGHRSVSWYQQTPGQGLQFLFEYFSETQRNKGNFPGRFSGRQFSNSRSEMNVSTLELGDSALYLCASSPGSQETQYFGPGTRLLVL.

This clone was seen a handful of times. The V gene is TRBV30, the J gene TRBJ1-4; TRBD1 agrees at 7 bases. In germline, CDR1 is GTSNPN, CDR2 SVGIG (reference sequence). Losses at the gene ends were 2 bases for V and 13 bases for J; bases not matched to a gene: 16. This CDR3 contains 15 residues. CDR3 coding DNA: TGTGCCTGGAGTCCAGGGGGTAAACAAGGGAAGGGACTGTTTTTT. It translates to CAWSPGGKQGKGLFF. Complete variable domain (other parts from reference TRBV30 and TRBJ1-4): SQTIHQWPATLVQPVGSPLSLECTVEGTSNPNLYWYRQAAGRGLQLLFYSVGIGQISSEVPQNLSASRPQDRQFILSSKKLLLSDSGFYLCAWSPGGKQGKGLFFGSGTQLSVL.

This clone was counted a few times. V usage is TRBV6-6 and J usage is TRBJ1-5; D unresolved. Germline loops: CDR1 MNHNY, CDR2 SVGAGI (reference sequence). Trimming stripped 4 bases from V and 14 bases from J, with 15 bases between. This CDR3 has 12 residues. The CDR3 loop reads CASSSKLLVEHF. The CDR3 region has the DNA TGTGCCAGCAGTTCAAAGTTACTGGTAGAGCATTTT.

The chain joins TRBV5-6 to TRBJ1-5; no clear D gene. CDR1 and CDR2 (germline): SGHDT, YYEEEE. The CDR3 runs 14 residues. The V end was cut by 2 bases, the J end by 5 bases, with 11 bases between. CDR3 loop: CASSFYTEDQPQHF. CDR3 coding DNA: TGTGCCAGCAGCTTTTACACGGAGGATCAGCCCCAGCATTTT.

V gene TRBV5-1 combines with J gene TRBJ1-2, with 9 positions matching TRBD1. This CDR3 has 13 amino acids. Germline V gene sequence: CDR1 SGHRS, CDR2 YFSETQ. V was pared by 5 bases and J by 8 bases, with 7 bases of the junction left unmatched. CDR3 region: CASRYTGGEGYTF. CDR3 bases: TGCGCCAGCAGGTATACAGGGGGCGAGGGCTACACCTTC.

The chain combines TRBV25-1 with TRBJ1-4; D is possibly TRBD1 (5 bases). Trimming shortened V by 3 bases and J by 6 bases, and 14 bases separated the two germline ends. Germline lookup yields CDR1 MGHDK and CDR2 SYGVNS. The CDR3 spans 15 residues. CDR3 nucleotides: TGTGCCAGCAGTGACTGGGGTCAGGGATATGAAAAACTGTTTTTT. Translation: CASSDWGQGYEKLFF.

This clone was found once. V gene TRBV6-5 combines with J gene TRBJ1-1; D gene unclear. Germline CDR1 and CDR2: MNHEY and SVGAGI. Trimming left V 6 bases short and J 3 bases short, with 11 bases between. This CDR3 is built from 13 residues. In DNA, the CDR3 is TGTGCCAGCAGAACGGCGGCGGACACTGAAGCTTTCTTT. Amino acids: CASRTAADTEAFF.

This chain links TRBV6-2 or TRBV6-3 with TRBJ2-1; a weak D match, TRBD2 (6 bases). V dropped 5 bases and J dropped 4 bases, with 15 bases sitting between them. Germline assignment: CDR1 MNHEY and CDR2 SVGEGT. The CDR3 sequence is 15 residues long. In DNA, the CDR3 is TGTGCCAGCAGTAATACCGGGACTGCTTACAATGAGCAGTTCTTC. Protein: CASSNTGTAYNEQFF.

Concerning this clone: The junction differs from germline at one of its ends, possibly a read error. The same CDR3 arises from other DNA sequences in this sample as well. This chain uses TRBV19 with TRBJ2-2; possibly TRBD1 for D (6 bases). CDR1 and CDR2 (germline): LNHDA, SQIVND (reference sequence). This CDR3 spans 13 amino acids. CDR3 coding DNA: TGTGCCAGTAGTACACAGGGAGCCGGAGAGCTGTTTTTT. It is translated as CASSTQGAGELFF.

The V call is TRBV7-9, the J call TRBJ1-1, with D uncertain. Germline assignment: CDR1 SEHNR and CDR2 FQNEAQ (reference sequence). V dropped 1 base and J dropped 6 bases, with 9 bases sitting between them. This CDR3 comprises 13 residues. CDR3 bases: TGTGCCAGCAGCTTAGTCGATCGCGCTGAAGCTTTCTTT. Its protein product is CASSLVDRAEAFF.

The CDR3 loop is CASSPGQGYNSPLHF. CDR3 in DNA: TGTGCCAGCAGCCCGGGACAGGGTTATAATTCACCCCTCCACTTT. This chain connects TRBV7-9 to TRBJ1-6; 9 nucleotides align to TRBD1. Germline trimming cut 5 bases from V and 4 bases from J; bases unmatched to any gene: 3. CDR1 SEHNR and CDR2 FQNEAQ come from the germline V gene (reference sequence). There are 15 residues in the CDR3.

The chain couples TRBV21-1 to TRBJ2-4; TRBD2, the table's D call, lacks a check against the DNA. TRBV21-1 has pseudogene status. This CDR3 is 16 amino acids long. In DNA, the CDR3 is TGTGCCAGCAGCAAAGGGAGGCCCTTAGCCAAAAACATTCAGTACTTC. Translated: CASSKGRPLAKNIQYF.

The chain links TRBV7-2 to TRBJ1-3; TRBD1 aligns across 9 bases. This CDR3 contains 16 residues. V lost 5 bases, J lost 0 bases, and 5 bases stayed unmatched. The V gene's germline CDR1 is SGHTA and CDR2 FQGNSA. The CDR3 loop is CASSARTGDSGNTIYF. The DNA of the CDR3 is TGTGCCAGCAGCGCGAGGACAGGGGACTCTGGAAACACCATATATTTT.

This clone was recorded only once. The V call is TRBV18, the J call TRBJ1-5, with TRBD1 identical over 7 bases. Germline CDR1 and CDR2: KGHSH and LQKENI. CDR3 length: 15 residues. V lost 2 bases and J lost 3; bases outside the gene matches: 4. Here the CDR3 DNA reads TGTGCCAGCTCACCAGGGGGACAGACCAATCAGCCCCAGCATTTT. It is translated as CASSPGGQTNQPQHF. The full variable domain, with the rest looked up from reference TRBV18 and TRBJ1-5, is NAGVMQNPRHLVRRRGQEARLRCSPMKGHSHVYWYRQLPEEGLKFMVYLQKENIIDESGMPKERFSAEFPKEGPSILRIQQVVRGDSAAYFCASSPGGQTNQPQHFGDGTRLSIL.

V usage is TRBV5-6 and J usage is TRBJ2-3, with D possibly being TRBD2 (5 bases). Trimming cost V 0 bases and J 5 bases, with 7 bases left between them. Germline loops: CDR1 SGHDT, CDR2 YYEEEE. This CDR3 region has 13 residues. The CDR3 region is CASSLAAGDTQYF. CDR3 nucleotides: TGTGCCAGCAGCTTGGCCGCGGGAGATACGCAGTATTTT. Variable domain in full (rest from reference TRBV5-6 and TRBJ2-3): DAGVTQSPTHLIKTRGQQVTLRCSPKSGHDTVSWYQQALGQGPQFIFQYYEEEERQRGNFPDRFSGHQFPNYSSELNVNALLLGDSALYLCASSLAAGDTQYFGPGTRLTVL.

The rearrangement joins TRBV10-3 to TRBJ2-1, with D possibly TRBD1 on 5 matching bases. The V gene's germline CDR1 is ENHRY and CDR2 SYGVKD. The ends were cut back, 0 bases at V and 7 bases at J, with 19 bases in the middle. This CDR3 comprises 17 residues. This chain's CDR3 is CAISESVTVGGKNEQFF. The DNA of the CDR3 is TGTGCCATCAGTGAGTCGGTGACAGTCGGTGGGAAGAATGAGCAGTTCTTC.

The chain recombines TRBV11-2 with TRBJ1-2; the match to TRBD1 covers 7 bases. Germline V lookup: CDR1 SGHAT, CDR2 FQNNGV. CDR3 length: 12 residues. The V segment lost 5 bases and the J segment 13 bases; nucleotides outside the gene matches: 10. The CDR3 region is CASSQNRGRVTF. The DNA for the CDR3 is TGTGCCAGCAGCCAAAACAGGGGACGGGTCACCTTC.

This clone has just a few counts. This sequence joins TRBV5-5 and TRBJ1-3; D is unresolved. There are 15 residues in the CDR3. Germline values: CDR1 SGHKS, CDR2 YYEKEE (reference sequence). V was trimmed by 4 bases and J by 0 bases, leaving 11 bases between them. The chain's CDR3 is CASSPDGYSGNTIYF. The DNA for the CDR3 is TGTGCCAGCAGCCCCGACGGGTACTCTGGAAACACCATATATTTT.